This T cell receptor (beta chain) was observed in a study of T cell responses to AZD1222 COVID-19 vaccine. Regarding this clone: What it binds is unknown.

This table comes from immunoSEQ multiplex PCR, and its TCRdb copy is limited to in-frame clones, with some not included. Here the sample spans about 100,000 clones, 87% being singletons. Trimming at V came to 5 bases and at J to 3 bases, leaving 7 bases not matched to a gene. The germline V gene encodes CDR1 SGHNT and CDR2 YYREEE (reference sequence). There are 14 residues in the CDR3. Study-wide points: The repertoires were collected only after the peak T cell response. The study found Spike-specific TCR breadth and depth rose after two AZD1222 doses. Donor demographics were predominantly white British with a female majority; clonal diversity may be underestimated. Nearly half of unique spike-specific TCRs reportedly avoided B.1.351 and B.1.1.7 mutated regions.

This chain links TRBV5-4 with TRBJ1-2, with TRBD1 matching 7 bases. Sequenced material: peripheral blood, taken on day 0 of MenACWY control vaccination. This TCR was recovered from an adult in good health. The CDR3 DNA follows: TGTGCCAGCAGGATAAGGACAGGAGACTATGGCTACACCTTC. It translates to CASRIRTGDYGYTF.